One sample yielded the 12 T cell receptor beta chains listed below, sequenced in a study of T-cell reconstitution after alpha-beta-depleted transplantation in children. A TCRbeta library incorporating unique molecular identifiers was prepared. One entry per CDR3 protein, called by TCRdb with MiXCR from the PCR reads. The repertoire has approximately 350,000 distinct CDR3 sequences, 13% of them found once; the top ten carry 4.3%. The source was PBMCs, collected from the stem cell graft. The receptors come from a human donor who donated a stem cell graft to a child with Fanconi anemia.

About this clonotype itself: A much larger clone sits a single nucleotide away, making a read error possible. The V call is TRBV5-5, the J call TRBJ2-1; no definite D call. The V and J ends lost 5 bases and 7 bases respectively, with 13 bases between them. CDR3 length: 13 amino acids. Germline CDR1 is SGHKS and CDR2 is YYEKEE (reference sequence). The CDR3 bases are TGTGCCAGCAGGAGACCAAGTTCAAATGAGCAGTTCTTC. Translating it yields CASRRPSSNEQFF.

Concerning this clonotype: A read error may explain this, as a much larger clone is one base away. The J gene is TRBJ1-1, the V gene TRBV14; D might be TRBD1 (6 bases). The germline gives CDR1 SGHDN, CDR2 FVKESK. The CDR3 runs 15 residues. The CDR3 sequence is CASSPLRGEDTEALF. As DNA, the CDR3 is TGTGCCAGCAGCCCCTTGAGGGGGGAGGACACTGAAGCTCTCTTT.

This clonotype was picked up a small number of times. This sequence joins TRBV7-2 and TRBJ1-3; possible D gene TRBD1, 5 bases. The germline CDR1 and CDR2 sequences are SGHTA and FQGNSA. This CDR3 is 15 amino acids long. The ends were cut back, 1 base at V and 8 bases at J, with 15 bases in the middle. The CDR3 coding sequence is TGTGCCAGCAGCTTAGTAGGCAGGGTAGGGGACACCATATATTTT. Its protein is CASSLVGRVGDTIYF.

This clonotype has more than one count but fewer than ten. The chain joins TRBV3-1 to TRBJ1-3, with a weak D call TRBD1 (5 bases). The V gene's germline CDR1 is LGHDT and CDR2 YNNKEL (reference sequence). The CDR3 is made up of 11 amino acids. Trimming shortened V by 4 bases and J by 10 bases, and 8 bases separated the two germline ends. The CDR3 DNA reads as TGTGCCAGCAGCCTTGGGGGAACCATATATTTT. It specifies CASSLGGTIYF.

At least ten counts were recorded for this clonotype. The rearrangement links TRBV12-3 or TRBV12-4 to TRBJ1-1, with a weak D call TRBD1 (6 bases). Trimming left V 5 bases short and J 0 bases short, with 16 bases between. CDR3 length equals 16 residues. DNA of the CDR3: TGTGCCAGCAGTCCCGTGTCGGGGGCTCTGAACACTGAAGCTTTCTTT. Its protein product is CASSPVSGALNTEAFF.

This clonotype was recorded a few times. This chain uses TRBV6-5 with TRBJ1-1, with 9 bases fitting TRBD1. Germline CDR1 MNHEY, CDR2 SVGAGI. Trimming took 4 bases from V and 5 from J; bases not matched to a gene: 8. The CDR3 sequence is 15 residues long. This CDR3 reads CASSSVQGARTEAFF. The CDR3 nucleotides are TGTGCCAGCAGTTCTGTACAGGGGGCGAGGACTGAAGCTTTCTTT.

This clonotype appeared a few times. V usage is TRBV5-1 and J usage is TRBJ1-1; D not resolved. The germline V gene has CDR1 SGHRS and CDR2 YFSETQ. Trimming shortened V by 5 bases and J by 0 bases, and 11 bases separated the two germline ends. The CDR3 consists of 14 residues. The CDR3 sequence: CASRKDGMNTEAFF. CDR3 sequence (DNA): TGCGCCAGCAGAAAGGACGGCATGAACACTGAAGCTTTCTTT.

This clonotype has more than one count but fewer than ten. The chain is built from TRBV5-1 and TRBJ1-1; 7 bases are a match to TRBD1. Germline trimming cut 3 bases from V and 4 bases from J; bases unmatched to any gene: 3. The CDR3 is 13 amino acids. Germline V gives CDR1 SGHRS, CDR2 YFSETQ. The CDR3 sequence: CASSSTGATEAFF. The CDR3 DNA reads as TGCGCCAGCAGCTCTACAGGGGCCACTGAAGCTTTCTTT.

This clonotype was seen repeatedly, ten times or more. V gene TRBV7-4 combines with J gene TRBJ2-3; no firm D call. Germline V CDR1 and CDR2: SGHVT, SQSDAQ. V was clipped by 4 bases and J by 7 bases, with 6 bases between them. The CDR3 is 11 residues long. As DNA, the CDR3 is TGTGCCAGCAGCTCCCCATATACGCAGTATTTT. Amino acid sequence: CASSSPYTQYF.

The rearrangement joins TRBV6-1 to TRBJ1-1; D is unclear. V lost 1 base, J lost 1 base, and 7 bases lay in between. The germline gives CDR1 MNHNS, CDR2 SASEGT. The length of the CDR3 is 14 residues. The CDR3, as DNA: TGTGCCAGCAGTGAAGTTTTGGGGAACACTGAAGCTTTCTTT. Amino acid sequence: CASSEVLGNTEAFF.

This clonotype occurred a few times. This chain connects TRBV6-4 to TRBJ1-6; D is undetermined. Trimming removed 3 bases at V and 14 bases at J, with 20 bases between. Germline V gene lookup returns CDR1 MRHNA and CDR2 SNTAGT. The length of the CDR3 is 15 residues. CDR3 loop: CASSEMSNAGATLHF. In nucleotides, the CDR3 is TGTGCCAGCAGTGAAATGTCGAATGCAGGAGCCACCCTCCACTTT.

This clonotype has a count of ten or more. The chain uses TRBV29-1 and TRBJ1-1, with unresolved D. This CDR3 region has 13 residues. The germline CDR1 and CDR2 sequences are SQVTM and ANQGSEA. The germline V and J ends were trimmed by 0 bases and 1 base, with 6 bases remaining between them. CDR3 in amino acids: CSVEESGNTEAFF. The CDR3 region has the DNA TGCAGCGTTGAAGAAAGCGGGAACACTGAAGCTTTCTTT.